This T cell receptor beta chain appears in the sequencing data of a study of CD8 T cells in ankylosing spondylitis. Study conclusions and caveats: From matched ankylosing spondylitis synovial fluid, disease-linked clones were reportedly recovered at significantly enriched levels. What seemed typical of ankylosing spondylitis blood was a TCR beta motif built from eight highly homologous variants. Those disease-linked clones were CD8+; they were also relatively rare in peripheral blood.

The V gene lost 1 base and the J gene lost 4 bases, with 11 bases spanning the gap. This CDR3 region has 14 residues. Germline V gene sequence: CDR1 DFQATT, CDR2 SNEGSKA (reference sequence). With regard to this clonotype: Its target is not known. Given a much more abundant clone one base away, this may be a read error.

Quantitative 5'-RACE with molecular barcodes was used to make the TCR beta libraries. A single record per CDR3 protein comes from TCRdb applying MiXCR to the 5' RACE reads. The sample carries about 230,000 distinct CDR3 sequences, 7% to 10% recorded once. The source is a female donor with ankylosing spondylitis or in good health (not recorded which). The V and J genes are TRBV20-1 and TRBJ2-1; tentatively, D is TRBD1 (5 bases). The sample consisted of blood, either unsorted or a sorted T cell fraction (not recorded which). CDR3 nucleotide sequence: TGCAGTGCTAGAGCTCAGGGTACATACAATGAGCAGTTCTTC. As protein: CSARAQGTYNEQFF.